This T cell receptor beta chain was sequenced for a study of glioma-infiltrating T cells. The length of the CDR3 is 11 residues. Unmatched junction bases numbered 2, after V lost 3 bases and J lost 14 bases. CDR1 MNHNS and CDR2 SASEGT come from the germline V gene. This clonotype is labeled medium-sized. Antigen unknown. The iRepertoire nested amplicon-rescue multiplex PCR amplified TCR alpha and beta CDR3s from RNA. One-step reverse transcription and amplification started from approximately 100-400 ng of tissue mRNA or PBMC total RNA. A single record per CDR3 protein comes from TCRdb applying MiXCR to the multiplex PCR reads. The sample comprises approximately 12,000 distinct CDR3 sequences, about a quarter of which are singletons, and 40% to 55% rests with the top ten. Study observations and caveats: CDR3 overlap between tissue and blood was very small. Above-expected tissue-blood divergence occurred in all gliomas, most in low-grade ones.

The source is a human donor with low-grade glioma or glioblastoma, undergoing nonglioma brain surgery, or in good health (not recorded which). The gene calls are TRBV6-1 and TRBJ2-1; TRBD2 matches at 9 bases. Sequencing was done on a sample of glioma tissue, nonneoplastic brain tissue, or PBMCs (not recorded which). The CDR3 is CASSETSGEFF. CDR3 DNA sequence: TGTGCCAGCAGTGAGACTAGCGGTGAGTTCTTC.